This passage covers 13 T cell receptor beta chains from one sample sequenced in a study of cytomegalovirus exposure and HLA in healthy donors. PCR was performed using 60 Vbeta and 13 Jbeta primers. TCRdb's table, derived via immunoSEQ multiplex PCR, lists solely in-frame clones and lacks some. The sample lists about 200,000 clones, 10% to 15% seen once, with under 10% in the top ten. Source material: PBMCs. These TCRs come from a man aged 50 or older in good health and CMV-seropositive.

The rearrangement links TRBV5-1 to TRBJ1-3, with 7 bases aligning to TRBD1. The CDR3 has 15 amino acids. In germline, CDR1 is SGHRS, CDR2 YFSETQ. Trimming removed 3 bases from V and 9 bases from J; junction bases left unmatched: 12. CDR3 sequence reads: CASSSGQTTEATIYF. CDR3 DNA: TGCGCCAGCAGCTCGGGACAGACAACGGAGGCCACCATATATTTT.

This clone has only a few counts. The chain carries TRBV29-1 and TRBJ2-5; possible D gene TRBD2, 6 bases. TRBJ2-7 matches the DNA end more closely, so the J call is doubtful. CDR1 is SQVTM and CDR2 is ANQGSEA in the germline V gene. The CDR3 runs 13 residues. This CDR3 is CSVDGGSSYEQYF. The CDR3 nucleotides are TGCAGCGTTGACGGGGGAAGCTCCTACGAGCAGTACTTC.

A few counts support this clone. V is TRBV7-2 and J is TRBJ2-1; 13 nucleotides align to TRBD2. Germline V gene data show CDR1 as SGHTA and CDR2 as FQGNSA. Trimming cost V 1 base and J 1 base; bases outside gene matches: 1. CDR3 length: 17 residues. This chain's CDR3 is CASSLVTSGGSYNEQFF. CDR3 in DNA: TGTGCCAGCAGCTTAGTGACTAGCGGGGGGTCCTACAATGAGCAGTTCTTC.

This clone was observed a few times. The chain joins TRBV6-6 to TRBJ1-6; weak D call: TRBD1 (5 bases). The ends were cut back, 0 bases at V and 4 bases at J, with 7 bases in the middle. In germline, CDR1 is MNHNY, CDR2 SVGAGI (reference sequence). The CDR3 totals 15 residues. CDR3 nucleotide sequence: TGTGCCAGCAGTTACTCCGGGGGATATAATTCACCCCTCCACTTT. Its translation: CASSYSGGYNSPLHF.

V gene TRBV13 combines with J gene TRBJ2-3; D gene ambiguous. Germline loops: CDR1 PRHDT, CDR2 FYEKMQ (reference sequence). With 3 bases removed from V and 4 bases from J, the gap between germline ends came to 8 bases. This CDR3 region has 13 residues. CDR3 protein: CASSFSSPDTQYF. In nucleotides, the CDR3 is TGTGCCAGCAGCTTTAGTAGTCCAGATACGCAGTATTTT.

This chain joins TRBV18 and TRBJ2-5; D may be TRBD2 (6 bases). Germline V gene lookup returns CDR1 KGHSH and CDR2 LQKENI. Trimming shortened V by 6 bases and J by 2 bases, and 13 bases separated the two germline ends. CDR3 size: 14 residues. The CDR3 bases are TGTGCCAGCTCCCTGCGGGGTTTACAAGAGACCCAGTACTTC. Translating it yields CASSLRGLQETQYF.

This clone was seen a handful of times. The CDR3 region is CASSLQGGNTEAFF. The CDR3 DNA reads as TGTGCCAGCAGCCTACAGGGGGGGAACACTGAAGCTTTCTTT. The chain carries TRBV27 and TRBJ1-1; the match to TRBD1 covers 8 bases. The length of the CDR3 is 14 residues. CDR1 and CDR2 (germline): MNHEY, SMNVEV (reference sequence). J was trimmed by 1 base and V by 6 bases; bases with no gene match: 4.

This chain joins TRBV11-2 and TRBJ1-1, with D unclear. V was clipped by 0 bases and J by 4 bases, with 12 bases between them. This CDR3 contains 15 residues. Germline lookup yields CDR1 SGHAT and CDR2 FQNNGV. The CDR3 reads CASSLDWSRGTEAFF. The CDR3 nucleotides read TGTGCCAGCAGCTTAGATTGGAGCCGGGGCACTGAAGCTTTCTTT.

The chain combines TRBV7-2 with TRBJ2-3; 8 bases are shared with TRBD2. Looked up from germline, CDR1 is SGHTA and CDR2 is FQGNSA. After removal of 7 bases from V and 2 bases from J, the junction contained 8 bases not matched to a gene. CDR3 size: 15 residues. The chain's CDR3 is CASTYSGGFTDTQYF. DNA for the CDR3: TGTGCCAGCACCTACAGCGGGGGTTTCACAGATACGCAGTATTTT.

This rearrangement joins TRBV27 to TRBJ1-2; TRBD1 aligns across 7 bases. Germline V gene data show CDR1 as MNHEY and CDR2 as SMNVEV (reference sequence). This CDR3 region has 14 residues. Trimming removed 6 bases from V and 5 bases from J; junction bases left unmatched: 9. The CDR3 protein is CASRLRQGGYGYTF. The CDR3 DNA follows: TGTGCCAGCAGACTAAGACAGGGCGGGTATGGCTACACCTTC.

This sequence joins TRBV7-8 and TRBJ1-4; 9 nucleotides line up with TRBD1. The length of the CDR3 is 13 residues. The V and J ends lost 4 bases and 8 bases, in that order; junction bases with no gene match: 2. Per germline, CDR1 SGHVS and CDR2 FQNEAQ. CDR3 in amino acids: CASSWGTGEKLFF. Here the CDR3 DNA reads TGTGCCAGCAGCTGGGGGACAGGGGAAAAACTGTTTTTT.

This clone was found a few times. The chain couples TRBV30 to TRBJ2-7; TRBD2 agrees at 10 bases. This CDR3 contains 15 residues. V lost 0 bases, J lost 2 bases, and 4 bases stayed unmatched. The germline gives CDR1 GTSNPN, CDR2 SVGIG (reference sequence). CDR3 in amino acids: CAWSVERGGPYEQYF. CDR3 sequence (DNA): TGTGCCTGGAGTGTTGAGCGGGGGGGCCCCTACGAGCAGTACTTC.

V usage is TRBV30 and J usage is TRBJ1-6; the D is unclear. V dropped 0 bases and J dropped 3 bases, with 9 bases sitting between them. Looked up from germline, CDR1 is GTSNPN and CDR2 is SVGIG (reference sequence). This CDR3 has 15 residues. CDR3 in amino acids: CAWSVFPVYNSPLHF. In nucleotides, the CDR3 is TGTGCCTGGAGTGTATTCCCAGTCTATAATTCACCCCTCCACTTT.